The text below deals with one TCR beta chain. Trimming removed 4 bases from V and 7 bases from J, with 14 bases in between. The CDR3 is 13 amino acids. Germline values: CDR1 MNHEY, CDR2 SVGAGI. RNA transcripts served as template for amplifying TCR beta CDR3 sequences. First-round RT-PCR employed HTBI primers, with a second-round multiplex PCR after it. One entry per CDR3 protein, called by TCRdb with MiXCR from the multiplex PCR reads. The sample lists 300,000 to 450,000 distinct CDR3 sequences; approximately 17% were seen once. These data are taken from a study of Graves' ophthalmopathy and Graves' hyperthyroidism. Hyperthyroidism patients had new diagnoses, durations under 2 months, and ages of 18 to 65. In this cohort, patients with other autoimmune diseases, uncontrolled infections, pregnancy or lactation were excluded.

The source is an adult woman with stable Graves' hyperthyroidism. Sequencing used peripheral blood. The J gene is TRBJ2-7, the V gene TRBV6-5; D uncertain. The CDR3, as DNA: TGTGCCAGCAGTTTAGCAGAACCTACAGAGCAGTACTTC. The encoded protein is CASSLAEPTEQYF.